This passage covers 28 T cell receptor beta chains from one sample sequenced in a study of cytomegalovirus exposure and HLA in healthy donors. The PCR had 60 Vbeta and 13 Jbeta primers. The assay was immunoSEQ multiplex PCR, and TCRdb's table has in-frame clones only and misses some. The sample consists of a few hundred thousand clones, roughly 80% of them appearing once. Sample: PBMCs. All receptors derive from a man aged 30-40 years in good health and CMV-seronegative.

V is TRBV7-8 and J is TRBJ2-7; D call uncertain. CDR3 size: 13 residues. The germline gives CDR1 SGHVS, CDR2 FQNEAQ. Trimming removed 2 bases from V and 4 bases from J, with 9 bases in between. DNA of the CDR3: TGTGCCAGCAGCTTATCCGGGTCTTACGAGCAGTACTTC. This translates into CASSLSGSYEQYF.

The J gene is TRBJ1-5, the V gene TRBV19, with D hard to call. Germline V gives CDR1 LNHDA, CDR2 SQIVND (reference sequence). Trimming stripped 5 bases from V and 7 bases from J, with 18 bases between. This CDR3 has 15 amino acids. CDR3 sequence (DNA): TGTGCCAGTAGTGAAGGAGGGTGGTGGCAACAGCCCCAGCATTTT. Translating gives CASSEGGWWQQPQHF.

In this sample, this clone turned up a few times. The chain uses TRBV16 and TRBJ2-3; 12 bases line up with TRBD2. V trimming: 4 bases; J trimming: 8 bases; junction bases outside the gene matches: 10. Germline V gene lookup returns CDR1 KGHSY and CDR2 FQNENV. The CDR3 sequence is 16 residues long. The CDR3 protein is CASSPQLAGGEATQYF. Written as DNA, the CDR3 is TGTGCCAGCAGCCCTCAACTAGCGGGGGGTGAGGCTACGCAGTATTTT. The full variable domain, completed using reference TRBV16 and TRBJ2-3, is GEEVAQTPKHLVRGEGQKAKLYCAPIKGHSYVFWYQQVLKNEFKFLISFQNENVFDETGMPKERFSAKCLPNSPCSLEIQATKLEDSAVYFCASSPQLAGGEATQYFGPGTRLTVL.

The chain is built from TRBV5-6 and TRBJ2-1; TRBD1 matches at 9 bases. Germline CDR1 reads SGHDT; CDR2 reads YYEEEE. The CDR3 totals 16 residues. Trimming at V came to 2 bases and at J to 4 bases, leaving 7 bases not matched to a gene. CDR3 in DNA: TGTGCCAGCAGCTTACCGGGACAGGGAGTTTACAATGAGCAGTTCTTC. Translated: CASSLPGQGVYNEQFF.

This clone was recorded a few times. This chain joins TRBV5-4 and TRBJ2-1; D might be TRBD2 (6 bases). V lost 2 bases, J lost 7 bases, and 16 bases lay in between. Germline V gene data show CDR1 as SGHNT and CDR2 as YYREEE (reference sequence). There are 15 residues in the CDR3. CDR3 amino acids: CASSFQGGLLNEQFF. CDR3 in DNA: TGTGCCAGCAGCTTCCAGGGAGGCTTGCTTAATGAGCAGTTCTTC.

The sample holds one count of this clone. This sequence joins TRBV7-8 and TRBJ2-7; possibly TRBD1 for D (6 bases). Trimming removed 4 bases at V and 1 base at J, with 11 bases between. The CDR3 has 14 residues. From germline, CDR1 is SGHVS and CDR2 FQNEAQ. The CDR3 DNA is TGTGCCAGCAGCTCCCTAGGGGGTTCCTACGAGCAGTACTTC. This codes for CASSSLGGSYEQYF.

The chain employs TRBV7-9 and TRBJ1-2; D is unclear. Germline assignment: CDR1 SEHNR and CDR2 FQNEAQ (reference sequence). The CDR3 consists of 14 residues. Trimming removed 5 bases at V and 8 bases at J, with 18 bases between. Here the CDR3 DNA reads TGTGCCAGCAGCCCAACGGGAGAGGTAGGCGGCTACACCTTC. Its translation: CASSPTGEVGGYTF.

This rearrangement joins TRBV27 to TRBJ1-2; D unresolved. The CDR3 consists of 14 residues. V lost 2 bases, J lost 8 bases, and 15 bases lay in between. Germline assignment: CDR1 MNHEY and CDR2 SMNVEV (reference sequence). CDR3 DNA sequence: TGTGCCAGCAGTTTAAATCCGGGAGTGAGCGGCTACACCTTC. Protein: CASSLNPGVSGYTF.

The chain joins TRBV6-6 to TRBJ2-6, with 7 bases aligning to TRBD1. CDR1 is MNHNY and CDR2 is SVGAGI in the germline V gene (reference sequence). The CDR3 spans 16 residues. V was clipped by 7 bases and J by 1 base; unmatched bases: 7. The DNA for the CDR3 is TGTGCCAGCAAAGACAGGGTATTTTCTGGGGCCAACGTCCTGACTTTC. As protein: CASKDRVFSGANVLTF.

V gene TRBV11-2 combines with J gene TRBJ1-1; 10 nucleotides agree with TRBD1. Germline CDR1 is SGHAT and CDR2 is FQNNGV. CDR3 length: 15 residues. V was clipped by 4 bases and J by 5 bases; unmatched bases: 7. CDR3 loop: CASSSRTGGDTEAFF. DNA for the CDR3: TGTGCCAGCAGCTCTAGGACAGGGGGAGATACTGAAGCTTTCTTT.

The sample holds a few counts of this clone. The rearrangement joins TRBV7-9 to TRBJ1-2, with D perhaps TRBD1 (6 bases). This CDR3 region has 18 residues. Germline assignment: CDR1 SEHNR and CDR2 FQNEAQ (reference sequence). V was pared by 5 bases and J by 2 bases, with 24 bases between. CDR3 DNA sequence: TGTGCCAGCAGCCCTCCGTCCCTGGACAGCCTACTCAACTATGGCTACACCTTC. It encodes CASSPPSLDSLLNYGYTF.

The J gene is TRBJ2-7, the V gene TRBV7-6; D perhaps matches TRBD1 (5 bases). The CDR3 runs to 15 residues. Germline V gives CDR1 SGHVS, CDR2 FNYEAQ. V lost 0 bases and J 5 bases, leaving 14 bases between the germline ends. CDR3 amino acids: CASSLAGVRLDEQYF. CDR3 coding DNA: TGTGCCAGCAGCTTAGCAGGGGTTAGGCTGGACGAGCAGTACTTC.

This chain joins TRBV4-1 and TRBJ1-4; D is unresolved. The germline V gene has CDR1 MGHRA and CDR2 YSYEKL. V was clipped by 4 bases and J by 0 bases, with 15 bases between them. The CDR3 runs to 17 residues. CDR3 loop: CASSPPWSSATNEKLFF. CDR3 in DNA: TGCGCCAGCAGCCCCCCTTGGAGCAGTGCAACTAATGAAAAACTGTTTTTT.

The CDR3 bases are TGTGCCAGCAGTTTGGACAGGGTTGCAGATACGCAGTATTTT. Translated: CASSLDRVADTQYF. The chain joins TRBV6-5 to TRBJ2-3, with 8 bases identical to TRBD1. CDR3 length: 14 residues. V shed 4 bases, J shed 4 bases, and the junction held 4 bases outside the gene matches. Germline CDR1 MNHEY, CDR2 SVGAGI.

The chain recombines TRBV5-1 with TRBJ2-7, with D perhaps TRBD1 (6 bases). Germline V lookup: CDR1 SGHRS, CDR2 YFSETQ. The CDR3 is 14 amino acids. The V and J ends lost 0 bases and 2 bases respectively, with 9 bases between them. The CDR3 sequence is CASSLVEGAYEQYF. The CDR3 coding sequence is TGCGCCAGCAGCTTGGTTGAGGGGGCCTACGAGCAGTACTTC.

V gene TRBV5-1 combines with J gene TRBJ1-1; D might be TRBD1 (6 bases). Germline loops: CDR1 SGHRS, CDR2 YFSETQ. CDR3 length: 13 amino acids. With 3 bases removed from V and 7 bases from J, the gap between germline ends came to 13 bases. The CDR3 coding sequence is TGCGCCAGCAGCTCCGAAGGACAGCGTGAAGCTTTCTTT. This encodes CASSSEGQREAFF. Variable domain in full (rest from reference TRBV5-1 and TRBJ1-1): KAGVTQTPRYLIKTRGQQVTLSCSPISGHRSVSWYQQTPGQGLQFLFEYFSETQRNKGNFPGRFSGRQFSNSRSEMNVSTLELGDSALYLCASSSEGQREAFFGQGTRLTVV.

DNA of the CDR3: TGTGCCAGCAGTGACGCGGGAGGGACATCGGGGGCCTATGGCTACACCTTC. Translation: CASSDAGGTSGAYGYTF. This sequence joins TRBV28 and TRBJ1-2; perhaps TRBD1 as D (6 bases). This CDR3 region has 17 residues. Trimming took 5 bases from V and 4 from J, leaving 23 bases between them. Germline-derived CDR1 and CDR2 are MDHEN and SYDVKM.

CDR3 sequence (DNA): TGTGCCAGCAGCTTGGCCTGGGGAGAAAACTATGGCTACACCTTC. It codes for CASSLAWGENYGYTF. The genes are TRBV5-6 and TRBJ1-2; D is unclear. The germline CDR1 and CDR2 sequences are SGHDT and YYEEEE. This CDR3 region has 15 residues. The V gene lost 0 bases and the J gene lost 2 bases, with 11 bases spanning the gap. The variable domain in full, completed from reference TRBV5-6 and TRBJ1-2, reads DAGVTQSPTHLIKTRGQQVTLRCSPKSGHDTVSWYQQALGQGPQFIFQYYEEEERQRGNFPDRFSGHQFPNYSSELNVNALLLGDSALYLCASSLAWGENYGYTFGSGTRLTVV.

As concerns this clone: The same CDR3 arises from other DNA sequences in this sample as well. The chain employs TRBV7-9 and TRBJ1-2, with D possibly TRBD1 on 6 matching bases. The CDR3 spans 12 residues. Germline assignment: CDR1 SEHNR and CDR2 FQNEAQ (reference sequence). The ends were cut back, 5 bases at V and 6 bases at J, with 10 bases in the middle. CDR3 nucleotide sequence: TGTGCCAGCAGCCTAGGGGGGGATGGCTACACCTTC. The encoded protein is CASSLGGDGYTF. The full variable domain, in which reference TRBV7-9 and TRBJ1-2 provide the parts outside the CDR3, is DTGVSQNPRHKITKRGQNVTFRCDPISEHNRLYWYRQTLGQGPEFLTYFQNEAQLEKSRLLSDRFSAERPKGSFSTLEIQRTEQGDSAMYLCASSLGGDGYTFGSGTRLTVV.

This chain uses TRBV6-4 with TRBJ1-3; D is possibly TRBD1 (6 bases). This CDR3 contains 15 residues. Germline CDR1 is MRHNA and CDR2 is SNTAGT. V lost 5 bases to trimming and J lost 2 bases, with 13 bases between them. CDR3 sequence: CASSWWTETGNTIYF. The CDR3 DNA reads as TGTGCCAGCAGTTGGTGGACAGAAACTGGAAACACCATATATTTT.

This clone has just one count. V and J are TRBV20-1 and TRBJ2-7; 7 nucleotides agree with TRBD2. Germline V lookup: CDR1 DFQATT, CDR2 SNEGSKA (reference sequence). J lost 7 bases, V lost 5 bases, and 5 bases had no gene match. The CDR3 covers 11 residues. Written as DNA, the CDR3 is TGCAGTGCTTCGACAGCGGGGGAGCAGTACTTC. Encoded protein: CSASTAGEQYF.

The chain combines TRBV4-1 with TRBJ1-4, with D tentatively TRBD1 (5 bases). There are 19 residues in the CDR3. CDR1 MGHRA and CDR2 YSYEKL come from the germline V gene. V was trimmed by 2 bases and J by 4 bases, leaving 23 bases between them. CDR3 coding DNA: TGCGCCAGCAGCCAATATCATGGGGCAAAGGTTGGCCTTAATGAAAAACTGTTTTTT. Translated, it gives CASSQYHGAKVGLNEKLFF.

V is TRBV7-6 and J is TRBJ2-1; 10 bases are a match to TRBD2. There are 17 residues in the CDR3. CDR1 is SGHVS and CDR2 is FNYEAQ in the germline V gene. Trimming cost V 5 bases and J 1 base; bases outside gene matches: 8. CDR3 DNA sequence: TGTGCCAGCAGCGAGGAACTAGCGGGGCTTTCCTACAATGAGCAGTTCTTC. It translates to CASSEELAGLSYNEQFF.

J is TRBJ1-1 and V is TRBV19, with a tentative D call TRBD1 (5 bases). Germline CDR1 and CDR2: LNHDA and SQIVND (reference sequence). The CDR3 spans 14 residues. Trimming pared 2 bases from V and 0 bases from J, leaving 7 bases between. CDR3 nucleotides: TGTGCCAGTAGTATAACGGGGGTGAACACTGAAGCTTTCTTT. Encoded protein: CASSITGVNTEAFF.

The rearrangement joins TRBV9 to TRBJ1-6; D is perhaps TRBD1 (5 bases). The V gene lost 1 base and the J gene lost 4 bases, with 9 bases spanning the gap. The V gene's germline CDR1 is SGDLS and CDR2 YYNGEE. This CDR3 is 15 amino acids long. CDR3 protein: CASSVTGEYNSPLHF. In DNA form, the CDR3 reads TGTGCCAGCAGCGTAACAGGAGAGTATAATTCACCCCTCCACTTT.

The J gene is TRBJ1-2, the V gene TRBV5-8; the match to TRBD1 covers 7 bases. The J segment lost 7 bases and the V segment lost 4 bases, leaving 13 bases of the junction unmatched. The CDR3 extends over 15 amino acids. The germline V gene encodes CDR1 SGHTS and CDR2 YDEGEE. This chain's CDR3 is CASSLPLQGFVGYTF. The CDR3 DNA reads as TGTGCCAGCAGCCTCCCCTTACAGGGGTTTGTTGGCTACACCTTC.

The chain links TRBV29-1 to TRBJ2-5; TRBD1 agrees at 8 bases. CDR1 is SQVTM and CDR2 is ANQGSEA in the germline V gene. The CDR3 consists of 12 residues. The V and J ends lost 7 bases and 6 bases, in that order; junction bases with no gene match: 7. CDR3 nucleotide sequence: TGCAGCGCCCGGACAGGGCGACAGACCCAGTACTTC. Residues: CSARTGRQTQYF.

This clone has a handful of counts. This chain links TRBV5-1 with TRBJ2-2; TRBD2 aligns across 8 bases. CDR3 size: 17 residues. CDR1 is SGHRS and CDR2 is YFSETQ in the germline V gene. V shed 3 bases, J shed 5 bases, and the junction held 12 bases outside the gene matches. The CDR3 DNA reads TGCGCCAGCAGCTATGACGGGGGGGCCATAGGAACCGGGGAGCTGTTTTTT. Amino acids: CASSYDGGAIGTGELFF.